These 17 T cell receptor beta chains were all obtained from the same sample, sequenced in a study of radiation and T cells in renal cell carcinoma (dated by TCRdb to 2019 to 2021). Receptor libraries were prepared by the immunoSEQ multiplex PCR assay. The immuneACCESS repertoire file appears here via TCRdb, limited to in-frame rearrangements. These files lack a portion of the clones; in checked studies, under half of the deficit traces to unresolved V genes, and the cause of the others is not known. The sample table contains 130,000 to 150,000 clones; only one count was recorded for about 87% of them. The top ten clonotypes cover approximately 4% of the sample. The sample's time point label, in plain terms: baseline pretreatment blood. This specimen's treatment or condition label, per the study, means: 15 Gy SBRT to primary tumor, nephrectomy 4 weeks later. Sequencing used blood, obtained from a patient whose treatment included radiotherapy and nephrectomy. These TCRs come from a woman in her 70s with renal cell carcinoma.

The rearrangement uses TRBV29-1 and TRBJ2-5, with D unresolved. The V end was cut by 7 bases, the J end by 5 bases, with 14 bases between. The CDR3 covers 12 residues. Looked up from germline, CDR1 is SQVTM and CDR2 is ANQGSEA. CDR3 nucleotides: TGCAGCGCCGGACGCGTGGGGGAGACCCAGTACTTC. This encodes CSAGRVGETQYF.

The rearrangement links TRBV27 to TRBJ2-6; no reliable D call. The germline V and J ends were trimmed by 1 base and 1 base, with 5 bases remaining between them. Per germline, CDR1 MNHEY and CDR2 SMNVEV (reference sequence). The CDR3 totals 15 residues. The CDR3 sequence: CASSLWQSGANVLTF. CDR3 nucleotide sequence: TGTGCCAGCAGTTTATGGCAGTCTGGGGCCAACGTCCTGACTTTC.

Here the CDR3 reads CASSLTGTGVREQYF. The CDR3 DNA is TGCGCCAGCAGCTTGACCGGGACAGGGGTGAGAGAGCAGTACTTC. This chain links TRBV5-1 with TRBJ2-7; TRBD1 matches at 10 bases. J lost 7 bases, V lost 1 base, and 8 bases had no gene match. The V gene's germline CDR1 is SGHRS and CDR2 YFSETQ. The CDR3 has 15 amino acids.

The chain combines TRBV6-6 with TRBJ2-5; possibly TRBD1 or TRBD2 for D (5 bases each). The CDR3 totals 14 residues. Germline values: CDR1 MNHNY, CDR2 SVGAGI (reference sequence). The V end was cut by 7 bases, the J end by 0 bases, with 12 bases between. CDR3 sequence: CASKRGEYQETQYF. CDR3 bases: TGTGCCAGCAAAAGAGGGGAGTACCAAGAGACCCAGTACTTC.

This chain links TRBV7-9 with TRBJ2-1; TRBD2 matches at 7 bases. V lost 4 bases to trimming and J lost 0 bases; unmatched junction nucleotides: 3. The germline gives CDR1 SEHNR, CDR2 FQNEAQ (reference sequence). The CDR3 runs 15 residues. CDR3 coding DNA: TGTGCCAGCAGCTCCGGGACTACCTCCTACAATGAGCAGTTCTTC. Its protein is CASSSGTTSYNEQFF.

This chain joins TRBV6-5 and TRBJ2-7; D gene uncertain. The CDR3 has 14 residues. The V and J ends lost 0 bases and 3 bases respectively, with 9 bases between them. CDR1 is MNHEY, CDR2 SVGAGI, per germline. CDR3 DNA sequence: TGTGCCAGCAGTTACTCGACTCGCGACTACGAGCAGTACTTC. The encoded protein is CASSYSTRDYEQYF.

DNA for the CDR3: TGTGCCAGCAGCTTAGCTGCAGGGGGGAAAAATGAAAAACTGTTTTTT. The encoded protein is CASSLAAGGKNEKLFF. The chain combines TRBV7-9 with TRBJ1-4, with TRBD1 matching over 7 bases. The V gene end was trimmed by 0 bases and the J gene end by 5 bases; junction bases not matched to a gene: 6. There are 16 residues in the CDR3. CDR1 is SEHNR and CDR2 is FQNEAQ in the germline V gene (reference sequence).

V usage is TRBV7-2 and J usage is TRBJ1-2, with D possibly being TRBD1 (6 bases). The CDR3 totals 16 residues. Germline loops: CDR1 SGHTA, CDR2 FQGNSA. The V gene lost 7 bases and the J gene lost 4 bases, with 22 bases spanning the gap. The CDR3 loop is CASNREGGAYGYGYTF. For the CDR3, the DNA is TGTGCCAGCAACCGAGAAGGGGGGGCTTACGGCTATGGCTACACCTTC.

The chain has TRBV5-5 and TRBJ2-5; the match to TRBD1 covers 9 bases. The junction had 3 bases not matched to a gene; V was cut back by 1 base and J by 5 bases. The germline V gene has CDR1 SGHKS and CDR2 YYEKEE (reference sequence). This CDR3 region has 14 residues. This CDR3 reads CASSLTGGGETQYF. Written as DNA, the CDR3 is TGTGCCAGCAGCTTGACAGGGGGCGGGGAGACCCAGTACTTC.

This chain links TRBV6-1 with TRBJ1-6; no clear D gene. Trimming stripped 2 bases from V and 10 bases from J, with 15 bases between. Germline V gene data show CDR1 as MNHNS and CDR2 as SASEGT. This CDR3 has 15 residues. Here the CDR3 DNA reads TGTGCCAGCAGTGAAACGACCGGGCAGAGGTCACCCCTCCACTTT. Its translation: CASSETTGQRSPLHF.

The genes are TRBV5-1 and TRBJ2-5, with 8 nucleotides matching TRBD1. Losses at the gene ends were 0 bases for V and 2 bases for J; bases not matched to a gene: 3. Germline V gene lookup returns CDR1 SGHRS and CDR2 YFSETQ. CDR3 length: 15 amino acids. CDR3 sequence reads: CASSLARQGQETQYF. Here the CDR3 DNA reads TGCGCCAGCAGCTTGGCCCGACAGGGGCAAGAGACCCAGTACTTC.

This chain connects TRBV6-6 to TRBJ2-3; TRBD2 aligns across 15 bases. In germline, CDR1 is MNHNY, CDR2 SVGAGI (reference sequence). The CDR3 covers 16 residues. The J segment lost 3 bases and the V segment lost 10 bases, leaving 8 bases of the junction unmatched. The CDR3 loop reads CAIGLAGGPGTDTQYF. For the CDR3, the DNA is TGTGCCATCGGACTAGCGGGGGGGCCGGGTACAGATACGCAGTATTTT.

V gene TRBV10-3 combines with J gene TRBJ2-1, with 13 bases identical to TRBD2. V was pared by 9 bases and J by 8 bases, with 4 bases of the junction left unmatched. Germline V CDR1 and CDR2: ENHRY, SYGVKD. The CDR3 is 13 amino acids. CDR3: CAMGTSGADEQFF. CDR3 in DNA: TGTGCCATGGGGACTAGCGGGGCCGATGAGCAGTTCTTC.

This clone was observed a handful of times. The CDR3 DNA sequence: TGTGCCAGCAGTTTGCACAGGTCCACTAACTATGGCTACACCTTC. The encoded protein is CASSLHRSTNYGYTF. The gene calls are TRBV27 and TRBJ1-2, with D perhaps matching TRBD1 (5 bases). Germline V CDR1 and CDR2: MNHEY, SMNVEV (reference sequence). V gave up 3 bases and J gave up 0 bases, with 11 bases separating them. The CDR3 consists of 15 residues.

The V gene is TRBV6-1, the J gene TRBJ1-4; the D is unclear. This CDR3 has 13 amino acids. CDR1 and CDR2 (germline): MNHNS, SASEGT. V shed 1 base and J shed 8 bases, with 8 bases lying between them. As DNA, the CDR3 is TGTGCCAGCAGTGAAGGACGGGGAGAAAAACTGTTTTTT. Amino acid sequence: CASSEGRGEKLFF.

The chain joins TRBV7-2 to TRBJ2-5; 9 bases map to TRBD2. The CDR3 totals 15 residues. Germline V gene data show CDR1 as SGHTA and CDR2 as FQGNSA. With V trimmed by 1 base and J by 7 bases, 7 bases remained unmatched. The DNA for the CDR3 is TGTGCCAGCAGCTTAGAGGGCGGGGGGGCGCCGACCCAGTACTTC. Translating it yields CASSLEGGGAPTQYF. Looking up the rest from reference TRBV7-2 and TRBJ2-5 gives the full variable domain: GAGVSQSPSNKVTEKGKDVELRCDPISGHTALYWYRQSLGQGLEFLIYFQGNSAPDKSGLPSDRFSAERTGGSVSTLTIQRTQQEDSAVYLCASSLEGGGAPTQYFGPGTRLLVL.

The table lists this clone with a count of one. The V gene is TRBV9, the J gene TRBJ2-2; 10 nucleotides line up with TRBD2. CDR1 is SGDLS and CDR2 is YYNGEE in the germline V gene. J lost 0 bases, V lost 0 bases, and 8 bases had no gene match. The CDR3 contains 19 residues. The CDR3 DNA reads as TGTGCCAGCAGCGTAGGTCAATTAGCGGGGGGCGCGAACACCGGGGAGCTGTTTTTT. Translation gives CASSVGQLAGGANTGELFF.